The 9 T cell receptor beta chains below come from one sample, sequenced in a study of T cell responses to AZD1222 COVID-19 vaccine. Repertoires were generated with immunoSEQ multiplex PCR, while TCRdb's copy carries only in-frame clones and drops some. This repertoire shows 80,000 to 100,000 clones, 80% to 90% found once; its top ten account for roughly 12%. The sequencing used peripheral blood, collected 28 days after the second AZD1222 dose. The receptors originated from an adult who received the AZD1222 COVID-19 vaccine.

The chain carries TRBV5-6 and TRBJ1-6; possibly TRBD1 for D (5 bases). The CDR3 is 15 residues long. The germline V gene encodes CDR1 SGHDT and CDR2 YYEEEE. V was cut by 4 bases and J by 7 bases, with 15 bases left in between. CDR3 sequence (DNA): TGTGCCAGCAGCGTCGCGGGGACTTCCAATTCACCCCTCCACTTT. The encoded protein is CASSVAGTSNSPLHF.

The rearrangement links TRBV11-2 to TRBJ2-7; 13 bases line up with TRBD2. V gave up 5 bases and J gave up 7 bases; unmatched junction bases: 11. Germline CDR1 is SGHAT and CDR2 is FQNNGV. The CDR3 totals 16 residues. CDR3 nucleotides: TGTGCCAGCAGCCTTCTCGGGACTAGCGGGACAAGGGAGCAGTACTTC. Residues: CASSLLGTSGTREQYF.

This clone was picked up one time. The CDR3, as DNA: TGTGCCAGTACGGGGACAGCCCTCTCTGGGGCCAACGTCCTGACTTTC. This sequence encodes CASTGTALSGANVLTF. This rearrangement joins TRBV19 to TRBJ2-6; 7 nucleotides align to TRBD1. Losses at the gene ends were 7 bases for V and 0 bases for J; bases not matched to a gene: 6. The V gene's germline CDR1 is LNHDA and CDR2 SQIVND (reference sequence). There are 16 residues in the CDR3.

A note on this clone: At the DNA level, this CDR3 is encoded by other sequences in the same sample as well. The gene calls are TRBV11-3 and TRBJ2-2, with 8 bases that match TRBD1. CDR1 and CDR2 from the germline V gene are SGHNT and YENEEA. V shed 5 bases, J shed 4 bases, and the junction held 6 bases outside the gene matches. This CDR3 comprises 15 residues. The CDR3 coding sequence is TGTGCCAGCAGCCCCCCGGACAGGGCCACCGGGGAGCTGTTTTTT. Protein sequence: CASSPPDRATGELFF.

The chain has TRBV4-3 and TRBJ1-2; weak D call: TRBD1 (5 bases). Trimming took 0 bases from V and 7 from J, leaving 15 bases between them. Germline lookup yields CDR1 LGHNA and CDR2 YSLEER. CDR3 length: 15 amino acids. The DNA for the CDR3 is TGCGCCAGCAGCCAAGATAGGTTCGGAGGGGCTGGCTACACCTTC. Translation: CASSQDRFGGAGYTF.

The rearrangement joins TRBV2 to TRBJ1-1, with a weak D call TRBD1 (6 bases). The germline gives CDR1 SNHLY, CDR2 FYNNEI. The CDR3 extends over 14 amino acids. The V end lost 6 bases, the J end lost 3 bases, and 14 bases lay between the germline ends. The CDR3 nucleotides are TGTGCCAGCAGCCTTCAGGGGAAATACACTGAAGCTTTCTTT. Translating it yields CASSLQGKYTEAFF.

This clone was seen once. The chain uses TRBV25-1 and TRBJ2-1; D is unclear. Trimming stripped 4 bases from V and 6 bases from J, with 13 bases between. The CDR3 has 14 residues. Germline V lookup: CDR1 MGHDK, CDR2 SYGVNS. The CDR3 nucleotides read TGTGCCAGCAGTGGGGCGTGGAGCCTCAATGAGCAGTTCTTC. Translated, it gives CASSGAWSLNEQFF.

This clone was seen a single time. This sequence joins TRBV5-1 and TRBJ2-1; TRBD1 might be the D (6 bases). The CDR3 extends over 17 amino acids. The germline V gene encodes CDR1 SGHRS and CDR2 YFSETQ. V lost 3 bases and J lost 4, with 20 bases in between. The CDR3 region has the DNA TGCGCCAGCAGCTCTGTATACTCAGGGGTCCGGTACAATGAGCAGTTCTTC. Translation gives CASSSVYSGVRYNEQFF.

The chain couples TRBV6-5 to TRBJ2-7; a weak D match, TRBD1 (6 bases). V lost 0 bases to trimming and J lost 4 bases, with 10 bases between them. Germline values: CDR1 MNHEY, CDR2 SVGAGI. The CDR3 is 14 residues long. The CDR3 nucleotides read TGTGCCAGCAGTTACTCAGGACAGAGGTACGAGCAGTACTTC. As protein: CASSYSGQRYEQYF.